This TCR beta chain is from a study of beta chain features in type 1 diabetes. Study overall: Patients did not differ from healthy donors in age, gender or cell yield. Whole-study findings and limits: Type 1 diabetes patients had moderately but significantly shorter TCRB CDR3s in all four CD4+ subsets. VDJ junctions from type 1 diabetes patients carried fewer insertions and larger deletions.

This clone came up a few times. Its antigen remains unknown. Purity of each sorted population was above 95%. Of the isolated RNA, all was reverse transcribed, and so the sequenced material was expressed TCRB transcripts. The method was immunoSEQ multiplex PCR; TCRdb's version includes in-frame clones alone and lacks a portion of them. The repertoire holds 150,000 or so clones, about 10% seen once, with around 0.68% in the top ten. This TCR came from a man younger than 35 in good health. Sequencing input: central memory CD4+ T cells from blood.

The CDR3 region is CASSLAVSTDEQYF. The CDR3 nucleotides are TGTGCCAGCAGCTTGGCTGTTTCTACGGACGAGCAGTACTTC. V gene TRBV5-5 combines with J gene TRBJ2-7; no clear D. The germline gives CDR1 SGHKS, CDR2 YYEKEE (reference sequence). The germline V and J ends were trimmed by 0 bases and 5 bases, with 12 bases remaining between them. The CDR3 is 14 residues long.